This TCR beta chain was captured by sequencing in a study of blood T cell repertoires in COVID-19. The overall study: PBMCs, B-cell-depleted T cells, or T cells were the source of the cDNA or gDNA that made up the material.

With V trimmed by 4 bases and J by 3 bases, 14 bases remained unmatched. Germline V gene data show CDR1 as SGHNT and CDR2 as YYREEE (reference sequence). The CDR3 has 17 residues. Measured with immunoSEQ multiplex PCR; TCRdb has only the in-frame clones, and not every one. The sample lists about 180,000 clones, about 80% occurring once. The V gene is TRBV5-4, the J gene TRBJ1-2, with 8 bases identical to TRBD1. The clonotype comes from a woman in her 70s with acute or convalescent COVID-19. Sequenced input: peripheral blood. The CDR3 nucleotides read TGTGCCAGCAGCAATGGTAGACCAGGGGGCGTCGACTATGGCTACACCTTC. Translating gives CASSNGRPGGVDYGYTF.